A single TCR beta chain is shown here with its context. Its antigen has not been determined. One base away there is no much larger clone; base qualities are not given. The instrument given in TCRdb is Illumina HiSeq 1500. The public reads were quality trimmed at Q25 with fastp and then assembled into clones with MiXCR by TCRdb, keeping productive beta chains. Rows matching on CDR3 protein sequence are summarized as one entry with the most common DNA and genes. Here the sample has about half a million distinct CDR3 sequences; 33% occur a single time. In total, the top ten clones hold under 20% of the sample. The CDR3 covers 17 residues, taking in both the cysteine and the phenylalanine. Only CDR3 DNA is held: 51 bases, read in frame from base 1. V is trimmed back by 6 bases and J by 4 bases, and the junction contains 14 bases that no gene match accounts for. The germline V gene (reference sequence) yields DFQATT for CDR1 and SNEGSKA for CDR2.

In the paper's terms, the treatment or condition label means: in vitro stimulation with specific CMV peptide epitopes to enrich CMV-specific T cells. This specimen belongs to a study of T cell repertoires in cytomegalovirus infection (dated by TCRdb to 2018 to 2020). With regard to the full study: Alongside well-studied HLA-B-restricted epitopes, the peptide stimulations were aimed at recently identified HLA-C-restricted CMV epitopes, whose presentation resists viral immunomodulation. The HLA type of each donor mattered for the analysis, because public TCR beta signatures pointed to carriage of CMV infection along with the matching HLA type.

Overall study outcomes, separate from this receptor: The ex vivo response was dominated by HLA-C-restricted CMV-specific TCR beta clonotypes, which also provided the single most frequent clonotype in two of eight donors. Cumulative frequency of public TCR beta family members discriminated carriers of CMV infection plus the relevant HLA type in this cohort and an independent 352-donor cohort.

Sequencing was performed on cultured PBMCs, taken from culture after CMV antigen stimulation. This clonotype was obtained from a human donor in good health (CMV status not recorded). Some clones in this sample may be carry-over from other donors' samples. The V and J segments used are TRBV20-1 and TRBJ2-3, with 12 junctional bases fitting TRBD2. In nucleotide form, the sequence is TGCAGTGCCTCACCTAGCGGGAGGGCCGTAGTTTCAGATACGCAGTATTTT. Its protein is CSASPSGRAVVSDTQYF.